The next 7 T cell receptor beta chains were all read from a single sample in a study of cytomegalovirus exposure and HLA in healthy donors. The repertoire was sequenced with immunoSEQ multiplex PCR; TCRdb's copy has only in-frame clones and lacks some. There are about 82,000 clones in the sample; around 92% occur only once, and approximately 0.69% lies in the top ten. Sequences were obtained from PBMCs. These receptors came from a man younger than 30 in good health and CMV-seronegative.

V and J are TRBV4-3 and TRBJ2-1, with D possibly TRBD2 on 5 matching bases. V was trimmed by 5 bases and J by 8 bases, leaving 13 bases between them. CDR1 is LGHNA and CDR2 is YSLEER in the germline V gene. This CDR3 is 13 amino acids long. In DNA, the CDR3 is TGCGCCAGCAGCATGGCTAGCCTGGATGAGCAGTTCTTC. It specifies CASSMASLDEQFF.

The chain recombines TRBV5-1 with TRBJ2-2; 7 nucleotides line up with TRBD2. Trimming at V came to 1 base and at J to 5 bases, leaving 11 bases not matched to a gene. The CDR3 loop spans 17 amino acids. From germline, CDR1 is SGHRS and CDR2 YFSETQ. This CDR3 reads CASSLTQRGHTTGELFF. In nucleotides, the CDR3 is TGCGCCAGCAGCTTGACCCAGCGGGGTCACACTACCGGGGAGCTGTTTTTT.

The gene calls are TRBV5-1 and TRBJ2-5, with 7 bases matching TRBD2. The CDR3 spans 16 residues. The J segment lost 5 bases and the V segment lost 0 bases, leaving 10 bases of the junction unmatched. Germline-derived CDR1 and CDR2 are SGHRS and YFSETQ. CDR3 sequence reads: CASSLGKGGEGETQYF. DNA of the CDR3: TGCGCCAGCAGCTTGGGCAAAGGCGGGGAGGGGGAGACCCAGTACTTC.

The rearrangement joins TRBV18 to TRBJ1-2; the D is unclear. V shed 0 bases and J shed 5 bases, with 13 bases lying between them. The CDR3 loop spans 15 amino acids. Germline V gene sequence: CDR1 KGHSH, CDR2 LQKENI. CDR3: CASSPPERSGYGYTF. For the CDR3, the DNA is TGTGCCAGCTCACCACCGGAGAGGTCCGGGTATGGCTACACCTTC.

The chain joins TRBV18 to TRBJ1-4; the D is unclear. CDR1 is KGHSH and CDR2 is LQKENI in the germline V gene. V lost 3 bases, J lost 2 bases, and 13 bases lay in between. The length of the CDR3 is 16 residues. CDR3: CASSPEERETNEKLFF. CDR3 sequence (DNA): TGTGCCAGCTCACCGGAGGAACGAGAGACTAATGAAAAACTGTTTTTT.

The V call is TRBV10-3, the J call TRBJ2-7; no reliable D call. V was trimmed by 0 bases and J by 6 bases, leaving 12 bases between them. The CDR3 runs to 14 residues. The germline CDR1 and CDR2 sequences are ENHRY and SYGVKD. The CDR3 DNA is TGTGCCATCAGTGAGTCGTCAGGAAAAGGCGAGCAGTACTTC. Translated, it gives CAISESSGKGEQYF.

The chain has TRBV11-2 and TRBJ1-2; D remains ambiguous. CDR1 SGHAT and CDR2 FQNNGV come from the germline V gene. There are 14 residues in the CDR3. V gave up 2 bases and J gave up 3 bases, with 10 bases separating them. CDR3 region: CASSLRRVDYGYTF. In DNA, the CDR3 is TGTGCCAGCAGCTTACGGAGGGTGGACTATGGCTACACCTTC.